This passage covers 17 T cell receptor beta chains from one sample sequenced in a study of T cell responses to AZD1222 COVID-19 vaccine. Clones were sequenced by immunoSEQ multiplex PCR, and TCRdb holds only the in-frame ones, with some missing. The sample has over 70,000 clones, about 80% seen once; the top ten hold approximately 27%. Source: peripheral blood, taken 28 days after the second dose of the MenACWY control vaccine. These TCRs come from an adult who received the MenACWY meningococcal vaccine as a control.

V is TRBV28 and J is TRBJ2-1; a weak D match, TRBD2 (6 bases). V was pared by 0 bases and J by 10 bases, with 13 bases between. Germline V CDR1 and CDR2: MDHEN, SYDVKM. The CDR3 runs 14 residues. CDR3 residues: CASSLWGDSREQFF. CDR3 DNA sequence: TGTGCCAGCAGTTTATGGGGGGACTCCAGAGAGCAGTTCTTC. The whole variable domain, remainder taken from reference TRBV28 and TRBJ2-1, is DVKVTQSSRYLVKRTGEKVFLECVQDMDHENMFWYRQDPGLGLRLIYFSYDVKMKEKGDIPEGYSVSREKKERFSLILESASTNQTSMYLCASSLWGDSREQFFGPGTRLTVL.

The chain recombines TRBV6-6 with TRBJ1-1, with 7 bases fitting TRBD1. From germline, CDR1 is MNHNY and CDR2 SVGAGI (reference sequence). With 6 bases clipped from V and 1 base from J, the junction kept 5 bases outside the gene matches. The CDR3 sequence is 14 residues long. The CDR3 loop is CASRPGQQNTEAFF. The CDR3 DNA reads as TGTGCCAGCAGACCGGGACAGCAGAACACTGAAGCTTTCTTT.

This chain uses TRBV2 with TRBJ2-5; D is uncertain. The CDR3 length is 13 residues. V lost 5 bases and J lost 5, with 12 bases in between. Germline assignment: CDR1 SNHLY and CDR2 FYNNEI. CDR3 amino acids: CASSTRKPETQYF. Written as DNA, the CDR3 is TGTGCCAGCAGTACCCGAAAGCCTGAGACCCAGTACTTC.

The chain carries TRBV6-5 and TRBJ1-1; D is uncertain. V shed 0 bases and J shed 1 base, with 12 bases lying between them. The CDR3 is made up of 16 amino acids. The germline V gene encodes CDR1 MNHEY and CDR2 SVGAGI. The CDR3 DNA reads as TGTGCCAGCAGTTACTCGAGCTCCAGCAAGAACACTGAAGCTTTCTTT. This encodes CASSYSSSSKNTEAFF.

In this sample, this clone turned up a few times. This sequence joins TRBV6-5 and TRBJ1-2; 8 positions match TRBD1. In germline, CDR1 is MNHEY, CDR2 SVGAGI. There are 14 residues in the CDR3. The ends lost 8 bases at V and 0 bases at J; junction bases unmatched: 5. CDR3 DNA: TGTGCCAGCGAGACAGGGGCTACTAACTATGGCTACACCTTC. It codes for CASETGATNYGYTF.

The chain has TRBV6-4 and TRBJ1-2, with unresolved D. CDR1 and CDR2 from the germline V gene are MRHNA and SNTAGT. V was trimmed by 2 bases and J by 2 bases, leaving 9 bases between them. The CDR3 runs to 14 residues. Written as DNA, the CDR3 is TGTGCCAGCAGTGACAGGGAGGTAAACTATGGCTACACCTTC. Protein sequence: CASSDREVNYGYTF.

The CDR3 loop reads CASSPTSSGANVLTF. In DNA, the CDR3 is TGTGCCAGCAGCCCTACAAGCTCTGGGGCCAACGTCCTGACTTTC. This chain uses TRBV4-2 with TRBJ2-6; D is undetermined. The CDR3 contains 15 residues. Trimming took 4 bases from V and 0 from J, leaving 7 bases between them. CDR1 LGHNA and CDR2 YNFKEQ come from the germline V gene.

The CDR3 sequence: CASSALSSRSTIYF. The DNA of the CDR3 is TGTGCCAGCAGCGCCCTAAGCTCCCGTAGCACCATATATTTT. V gene TRBV9 combines with J gene TRBJ1-3, with D unclear. Deletions cut 3 bases from V and 9 bases from J, with 16 bases between. CDR3 length equals 14 residues. Per the germline V gene, CDR1 is SGDLS and CDR2 is YYNGEE.

CDR3 protein: CASQQAGGTNEQFF. The DNA for the CDR3 is TGTGCCTCCCAGCAAGCGGGGGGAACCAATGAGCAGTTCTTC. This chain connects TRBV2 to TRBJ2-1; 9 bases are a match to TRBD2. The CDR3 has 14 residues. Per germline, CDR1 SNHLY and CDR2 FYNNEI. Unmatched junction bases numbered 11, after V lost 11 bases and J lost 6 bases.

This rearrangement joins TRBV7-2 to TRBJ2-3; perhaps TRBD1 as D (6 bases). CDR3 length: 19 amino acids. Germline V gene data show CDR1 as SGHTA and CDR2 as FQGNSA. V lost 2 bases to trimming and J lost 2 bases, with 23 bases between them. In DNA, the CDR3 is TGTGCCAGCAGCTTAAGTAGCAGGGGTCAAAACCAGCTCACAGATACGCAGTATTTT. It yields the protein CASSLSSRGQNQLTDTQYF.

The J gene is TRBJ1-1, the V gene TRBV27, with unresolved D. This CDR3 comprises 13 residues. V was cut by 5 bases and J by 1 base, with 8 bases left in between. CDR1 is MNHEY, CDR2 SMNVEV, per germline (reference sequence). Written as DNA, the CDR3 is TGTGCCAGCAGTCACCAGCCGAACACTGAAGCTTTCTTT. Translated: CASSHQPNTEAFF.

The CDR3 bases are TGTGCCAGCAGCGTAGTTGCTAGCGGTGAGCAGTTCTTC. It yields the protein CASSVVASGEQFF. The chain couples TRBV9 to TRBJ2-1; 7 nucleotides align to TRBD2. The CDR3 length is 13 residues. Germline V gene sequence: CDR1 SGDLS, CDR2 YYNGEE. The trim removed 0 bases at V and 9 bases at J, leaving 3 bases unmatched.

The gene calls are TRBV2 and TRBJ2-7; TRBD2 aligns across 8 bases. Looked up from germline, CDR1 is SNHLY and CDR2 is FYNNEI. This CDR3 comprises 13 residues. Trimming removed 5 bases from V and 4 bases from J; junction bases left unmatched: 4. The CDR3 coding sequence is TGTGCCAGCAGTAGCGGGAGTAAGTACGAGCAGTACTTC. Its translation is CASSSGSKYEQYF.

The rearrangement uses TRBV13 and TRBJ1-2; unclear D gene. CDR3 length equals 12 residues. Germline CDR1 and CDR2: PRHDT and FYEKMQ (reference sequence). V lost 0 bases, J lost 8 bases, and 7 bases lay in between. CDR3 loop: CASSLGSRGYTF. CDR3 DNA sequence: TGTGCCAGCAGCTTAGGGTCTAGGGGCTACACCTTC.

This sequence joins TRBV30 and TRBJ1-2, with D maybe TRBD1 (6 bases). CDR3 length: 12 amino acids. The germline V gene encodes CDR1 GTSNPN and CDR2 SVGIG (reference sequence). CDR3 residues: CAGGGGGYGYTF. The CDR3, as DNA: TGTGCAGGGGGAGGTGGAGGCTATGGCTACACCTTC.

The rearrangement uses TRBV6-5 and TRBJ2-1, with D perhaps matching TRBD1 (6 bases). The V and J ends lost 5 bases and 1 base respectively, with 6 bases between them. The germline CDR1 and CDR2 sequences are MNHEY and SVGAGI. CDR3 length equals 13 residues. This CDR3 is CASSQGSYNEQFF. The CDR3, as DNA: TGTGCCAGCAGTCAGGGGTCCTACAATGAGCAGTTCTTC.

This clone has just a few counts. J is TRBJ2-2 and V is TRBV1; the DNA was not used to check the table's D call, TRBD2. TRBV1 is classified as a pseudogene. This CDR3 has 15 amino acids. In DNA, the CDR3 is TGCACCAGCAGCCGAGCGGGAGTCAACACCGGGGAGCTGTTTTTT. This encodes CTSSRAGVNTGELFF.